Each of the 31 T cell receptor beta chains below was sequenced from the same sample in a study of T cells in Graves' hyperthyroidism and ophthalmopathy. TCR beta CDR3 sequences were amplified from RNA transcripts. HTBI primers were employed in a first-round RT-PCR of the TCR CDR3. In TCRdb, the multiplex PCR reads were re-called with MiXCR into one record per CDR3 protein. This sample has about 500,000 distinct CDR3 sequences; 40% to 55% occur once, and the top ten carry around 47%. Sample: peripheral blood or thyroid tissue (not recorded which). The receptors were gathered from an adult woman with Graves' disease, either hyperthyroidism or ophthalmopathy (not recorded which).

Note on this clonotype: Its ends do not fully match the called genes, so a read error is possible. The V call is TRBV20-1, the J call TRBJ1-2; D is ambiguous. The CDR3 length is 9 residues. Germline assignment: CDR1 DFQATT and CDR2 SNEGSKA (reference sequence). CDR3 DNA: TGCAGTGCTAGAGGTGCTTACGCCTTC. Translation: CSARGAYAF.

Concerning this clonotype: A junction end diverges from the germline sequence, so it may reflect a read error. The J gene is TRBJ1-2, the V gene TRBV10-2; D not resolved. This CDR3 contains 12 residues. Germline values: CDR1 WSHSY, CDR2 SAAADI. This CDR3 is CASIQGLYGYTF. CDR3 in DNA: TGTGCCAGCATCCAAGGGCTCTATGGCTACACCTTC.

J is TRBJ2-2 and V is TRBV7-9; 11 bases are a match to TRBD2. There are 18 residues in the CDR3. V shed 5 bases, J shed 3 bases, and the junction held 11 bases outside the gene matches. Germline V gene sequence: CDR1 SEHNR, CDR2 FQNEAQ (reference sequence). As DNA, the CDR3 is TGTGCCAGCAGCCAAGGACTAGCGGGCAGCCACTACACCGGGGAGCTGTTTTTT. Translation gives CASSQGLAGSHYTGELFF.

In this sample, this clonotype turned up many times. J is TRBJ1-3 and V is TRBV29-1; D gene unclear. The V gene lost 6 bases and the J gene lost 0 bases, with 12 bases spanning the gap. Per germline, CDR1 SQVTM and CDR2 ANQGSEA. The CDR3 has 14 amino acids. The CDR3 sequence is CSVRDPFSGNTIYF. The CDR3 nucleotides are TGCAGCGTCAGAGATCCGTTCTCTGGAAACACCATATATTTT.

Concerning this clonotype itself: This clone may be a read error of a much larger clone one base away. V gene TRBV10-3 combines with J gene TRBJ2-5; D possibly corresponds to TRBD2 (5 bases). The germline V gene has CDR1 ENHRY and CDR2 SYGVKD. CDR3 length equals 14 residues. Trimming took 7 bases from V and 5 from J, leaving 17 bases between them. The CDR3 loop reads CAIIHGGRGETQYF. The CDR3 DNA reads TGTGCCATCATTCACGGCGGCCGCGGGGAGACCCAGTACTTC.

This clonotype was counted many times. The chain is built from TRBV4-1 and TRBJ2-5; D remains ambiguous. Trimming left V 3 bases short and J 3 bases short, with 5 bases between. CDR1 is MGHRA, CDR2 YSYEKL, per germline. The CDR3 is 12 residues long. CDR3 DNA: TGCGCCAGCAGCCATAGGGAAGAGACCCAGTACTTC. Translating gives CASSHREETQYF.

This chain links TRBV29-1 with TRBJ2-5, with 8 bases aligning to TRBD1. The V gene end was trimmed by 6 bases and the J gene end by 5 bases; junction bases not matched to a gene: 5. Germline V gene data show CDR1 as SQVTM and CDR2 as ANQGSEA. This CDR3 is built from 12 residues. Here the CDR3 reads CSVQGARETQYF. CDR3 nucleotide sequence: TGCAGCGTCCAGGGGGCGAGGGAGACCCAGTACTTC.

With regard to this clonotype: Compared with germline, one end of the junction differs, possibly owing to a read error. The chain carries TRBV5-5 and TRBJ1-2; no definite D call. Germline lookup yields CDR1 SGHKS and CDR2 YYEKEE (reference sequence). The CDR3 consists of 14 residues. For the CDR3, the DNA is TGCGCCAGCAGCTTGGACTCAGAAGGTTATGGCTACACCTTC. Translation: CASSLDSEGYGYTF.

The V call is TRBV29-1, the J call TRBJ2-5; possible D gene TRBD1, 6 bases. CDR3 length: 12 amino acids. Germline CDR1 and CDR2: SQVTM and ANQGSEA. V was pared by 7 bases and J by 1 base, with 10 bases between. CDR3 loop: CSGYRAQETQYF. In DNA, the CDR3 is TGCAGCGGATACAGGGCCCAAGAGACCCAGTACTTC.

The chain carries TRBV11-2 and TRBJ2-5; D is possibly TRBD2 (6 bases). From germline, CDR1 is SGHAT and CDR2 FQNNGV. The CDR3 is 13 residues long. The germline V and J ends were trimmed by 4 bases and 5 bases, with 11 bases remaining between them. This CDR3 reads CASSWGERETQYF. CDR3 in DNA: TGTGCCAGCAGCTGGGGGGAAAGGGAGACCCAGTACTTC.

The chain uses TRBV10-2 and TRBJ2-7, with TRBD1 matching 9 bases. Germline V gene sequence: CDR1 WSHSY, CDR2 SAAADI. V gave up 6 bases and J gave up 5 bases; unmatched junction bases: 5. The length of the CDR3 is 13 residues. CDR3 coding DNA: TGCGCCAGCAGAGGGGGACAGGGTAACGAGCAGTACTTC. Its translation is CASRGGQGNEQYF.

The sample holds many counts of this clonotype. The chain employs TRBV20-1 and TRBJ2-2, with TRBD1 matching 11 bases. J was trimmed by 5 bases and V by 1 base; bases with no gene match: 9. Germline CDR1 DFQATT, CDR2 SNEGSKA (reference sequence). The CDR3 extends over 17 amino acids. The CDR3 nucleotides read TGCAGTGCTAGAGTCCTTTCGGACAGGGGGCCAACCGGGGAGCTGTTTTTT. Protein product: CSARVLSDRGPTGELFF.

The chain carries TRBV24-1 and TRBJ1-5; D is unclear. The germline V gene has CDR1 KGHDR and CDR2 SFDVKD. The CDR3 loop spans 14 amino acids. V dropped 3 bases and J dropped 3 bases, with 8 bases sitting between them. CDR3 sequence: CATSDTGVNQPQHF. DNA for the CDR3: TGTGCCACCAGTGATACTGGGGTCAATCAGCCCCAGCATTTT.

This chain joins TRBV29-1 and TRBJ2-1, with 7 bases fitting TRBD2. J was trimmed by 3 bases and V by 3 bases; bases with no gene match: 5. Germline V gene sequence: CDR1 SQVTM, CDR2 ANQGSEA. The CDR3 runs to 14 residues. DNA for the CDR3: TGCAGCGTTGATACTAGCGCCTACTACAATGAGCAGTTCTTC. Translating gives CSVDTSAYYNEQFF.

The chain is built from TRBV30 and TRBJ1-6; possibly TRBD1 for D (5 bases). Trimming cost V 5 bases and J 9 bases, with 11 bases left between them. Germline CDR1 and CDR2: GTSNPN and SVGIG (reference sequence). This CDR3 is built from 12 residues. CDR3 DNA sequence: TGTGCCTGGGACAGTCGCTCTTCACCCCTCCACTTT. Its translation: CAWDSRSSPLHF.

The chain uses TRBV6-5 and TRBJ2-5; D may be TRBD1 (6 bases). Trimming pared 5 bases from V and 7 bases from J, leaving 11 bases between. Germline V CDR1 and CDR2: MNHEY, SVGAGI. The CDR3 contains 12 residues. This CDR3 reads CASSPSRGTQYF. CDR3 nucleotides: TGTGCCAGCAGTCCAAGCAGGGGGACCCAGTACTTC.

On this clonotype itself: Its ends do not fully match the called genes, so a read error is possible. This chain links TRBV20-1 with TRBJ2-5, with TRBD2 matching over 8 bases. The CDR3 spans 14 residues. CDR1 is DFQATT, CDR2 SNEGSKA, per germline (reference sequence). The CDR3 DNA reads as TGCAATGCTCTCACCCCTAGCGGGCAAGAGACCCAGTACTTC. It specifies CNALTPSGQETQYF.

The chain uses TRBV10-3 and TRBJ1-4; D is ambiguous. CDR3 size: 12 residues. Germline assignment: CDR1 ENHRY and CDR2 SYGVKD. Trimming stripped 8 bases from V and 6 bases from J, with 10 bases between. CDR3 region: CAILLDDEKLFF. The CDR3 region has the DNA TGTGCCATCCTCCTAGATGATGAAAAACTGTTTTTT.

This clonotype was counted ten times or more. This chain links TRBV20-1 with TRBJ2-2, with TRBD1 matching 7 bases. Germline assignment: CDR1 DFQATT and CDR2 SNEGSKA (reference sequence). The CDR3 is 16 amino acids. The V and J ends lost 5 bases and 4 bases, in that order; junction bases with no gene match: 13. CDR3 residues: CSAFPLPGQSTGELFF. CDR3 nucleotides: TGCAGTGCTTTCCCCCTGCCGGGACAGAGCACCGGGGAGCTGTTTTTT.

This clonotype came up many times. This sequence joins TRBV10-3 and TRBJ2-5; either TRBD1 or TRBD2 may fit D (5 bases each). CDR1 and CDR2 from the germline V gene are ENHRY and SYGVKD. The CDR3 extends over 15 amino acids. V lost 5 bases to trimming and J lost 3 bases, with 16 bases between them. CDR3 sequence reads: CAISPGPTGEETQYF. In DNA form, the CDR3 reads TGTGCCATCAGTCCGGGACCCACTGGGGAAGAGACCCAGTACTTC.

Ten or more counts support this clonotype. The chain joins TRBV20-1 to TRBJ1-1; 7 bases align to TRBD1. The germline V gene encodes CDR1 DFQATT and CDR2 SNEGSKA (reference sequence). The CDR3 runs 12 residues. Unmatched junction bases numbered 4, after V lost 3 bases and J lost 6 bases. The CDR3 DNA is TGCAGTGCTAGGGAGGGGGCCCCTGAAGCTTTCTTT. Translation: CSAREGAPEAFF.

The J gene is TRBJ2-7, the V gene TRBV7-2, with TRBD2 identical over 11 bases. With V trimmed by 5 bases and J by 2 bases, 8 bases remained unmatched. Germline lookup yields CDR1 SGHTA and CDR2 FQGNSA. The CDR3 loop spans 16 amino acids. The CDR3 reads CASSRAGTSGAYEQYF. In DNA form, the CDR3 reads TGTGCCAGCAGCAGAGCCGGGACTAGCGGTGCCTACGAGCAGTACTTC.

There are many counts of this clonotype. The chain uses TRBV5-1 and TRBJ2-7, with 9 bases that match TRBD2. The CDR3 loop spans 16 amino acids. Per germline, CDR1 SGHRS and CDR2 YFSETQ. The junction had 9 bases not matched to a gene; V was cut back by 0 bases and J by 5 bases. The CDR3 sequence is CASSLGVAGVEDEQYF. In nucleotides, the CDR3 is TGCGCCAGCAGCTTGGGGGTAGCGGGAGTGGAGGACGAGCAGTACTTC.

The table lists this clonotype with many counts. This sequence joins TRBV29-1 and TRBJ1-1, with D unclear. Germline V gene lookup returns CDR1 SQVTM and CDR2 ANQGSEA. There are 14 residues in the CDR3. V lost 4 bases and J 1 base, leaving 13 bases between the germline ends. The CDR3 loop reads CSVVRTPQNTEAFF. In DNA, the CDR3 is TGCAGCGTTGTCAGAACCCCACAGAACACTGAAGCTTTCTTT.

In this sample, this clonotype turned up a few times. This chain uses TRBV25-1 with TRBJ2-6; no clear D gene. The V gene lost 7 bases and the J gene lost 2 bases, with 6 bases spanning the gap. The CDR3 loop spans 13 amino acids. In germline, CDR1 is MGHDK, CDR2 SYGVNS. In nucleotides, the CDR3 is TGTGCCAGCACCGAAACTGGGGCCAACGTCCTGACTTTC. This gives the protein CASTETGANVLTF. The whole variable domain, remainder taken from reference TRBV25-1 and TRBJ2-6, is EADIYQTPRYLVIGTGKKITLECSQTMGHDKMYWYQQDPGMELHLIHYSYGVNSTEKGDLSSESTVSRIRTEHFPLTLESARPSHTSQYLCASTETGANVLTFGAGSRLTVL.

This clonotype was counted many times. The J gene is TRBJ2-5, the V gene TRBV7-8; D possibly corresponds to TRBD2 (6 bases). CDR3 size: 15 residues. CDR1 is SGHVS, CDR2 FQNEAQ, per germline. Trimming removed 7 bases from V and 4 bases from J, with 19 bases in between. The CDR3 loop reads CASTDETSRGETQYF. The CDR3 DNA is TGTGCCAGCACCGATGAGACTAGTCGGGGAGAGACCCAGTACTTC.

The chain joins TRBV19 to TRBJ1-1; D unclear. Per germline, CDR1 LNHDA and CDR2 SQIVND (reference sequence). The ends were cut back, 5 bases at V and 1 base at J, with 17 bases in the middle. This CDR3 has 16 amino acids. CDR3 protein: CASSVLSGGPNTEAFF. DNA of the CDR3: TGTGCCAGTAGTGTCCTCAGTGGAGGGCCGAACACTGAAGCTTTCTTT.

The chain combines TRBV12-3 or TRBV12-4 with TRBJ1-5; TRBD1 agrees at 7 bases. The CDR3 loop spans 15 amino acids. With 4 bases clipped from V and 1 base from J, the junction kept 4 bases outside the gene matches. The CDR3 loop is CASSSGQFSNQPQHF. For the CDR3, the DNA is TGTGCCAGCAGTTCGGGACAGTTCAGCAATCAGCCCCAGCATTTT.

For this clonotype: Being one base from a much bigger clone, this may be a read error. This chain uses TRBV6-6 with TRBJ1-2; no clear D gene. Germline values: CDR1 MNHNY, CDR2 SVGAGI (reference sequence). CDR3 length equals 13 residues. CDR3: CASSYSRSDGHTF. CDR3 in DNA: TGTGCCAGCAGTTACTCGAGGTCGGATGGCCACACCTTC.

This clonotype was found many times. The chain links TRBV2 to TRBJ2-7, with TRBD2 matching over 8 bases. V gave up 11 bases and J gave up 5 bases; unmatched junction bases: 5. Germline lookup yields CDR1 SNHLY and CDR2 FYNNEI. The CDR3 is 11 residues long. DNA of the CDR3: TGTGCCGGGACTAGAGGTCACGAGCAGTACTTC. Translated, it gives CAGTRGHEQYF.

The genes are TRBV7-2 and TRBJ2-5, with unresolved D. The CDR3 is 10 residues long. V lost 5 bases and J 7 bases, leaving 5 bases between the germline ends. Looked up from germline, CDR1 is SGHTA and CDR2 is FQGNSA. The CDR3 bases are TGTGCCAGCAGCCGTGGGACCCAGTACTTC. This sequence encodes CASSRGTQYF.